These T cell receptor beta chains were read from a single sample in a study of blood T cell repertoires in COVID-19. Some clones are missing from TCRdb's copy, which holds only in-frame ones; the method was immunoSEQ multiplex PCR. Here the sample spans over 150,000 clones, around three quarters being singletons. The sequenced sample was peripheral blood. Receptor source: a man aged 60 to 69 with acute or convalescent COVID-19. Both conserved end residues are part of each CDR3. The order of the fields is clone size, CDR3 length, J gene, D gene, V gene, CDR3 protein, CDR3 DNA. A D gene is named only where the DNA matches it firmly. Clone size is given for some rows only: seen once, a few or many times, or a class if the clone is expanded.

clone size: NA
CDR3 length: 20
J gene: TRBJ2-5
D gene: TRBD2
V gene: TRBV24-1
CDR3 protein: CATSDLQPSSLAGGQETQYF
CDR3 DNA: TGTGCCACCAGTGATTTGCAACCCTCATCCCTAGCGGGGGGGCAAGAGACCCAGTACTTC

clone size: once
CDR3 length: 14
J gene: TRBJ1-6
D gene: NA
V gene: TRBV6-5
CDR3 protein: CASSTGSLNSPLHF
CDR3 DNA: TGTGCCAGCAGCACCGGGAGTCTTAATTCACCCCTCCACTTT

clone size: NA
CDR3 length: 17
J gene: TRBJ2-2
D gene: TRBD1
V gene: TRBV27
CDR3 protein: CASTVLSGQGNTGELFF
CDR3 DNA: TGTGCCAGCACGGTCCTATCCGGACAGGGGAACACCGGGGAGCTGTTTTTT

clone size: NA
CDR3 length: 15
J gene: TRBJ2-7
D gene: TRBD1
V gene: TRBV3-1/TRBV3-2
CDR3 protein: CASSQESGTGDEQYF
CDR3 DNA: TGTGCCAGCAGCCAGGAGTCCGGGACAGGGGACGAGCAGTACTTC

clone size: NA
CDR3 length: 12
J gene: TRBJ1-6
D gene: NA
V gene: TRBV9
CDR3 protein: CASSSGGSPLHF
CDR3 DNA: TGTGCCAGCAGCTCCGGGGGTTCACCCCTCCACTTT

clone size: NA
CDR3 length: 20
J gene: TRBJ2-3
D gene: TRBD2
V gene: TRBV27
CDR3 protein: CASSFSTRRLAGGVADTQYF
CDR3 DNA: TGTGCCAGCAGTTTCTCTACTCGCCGACTAGCGGGGGGTGTAGCAGATACGCAGTATTTT

clone size: NA
CDR3 length: 14
J gene: TRBJ1-2
D gene: TRBD1
V gene: TRBV7-2
CDR3 protein: CASSYGQGEGGYTF
CDR3 DNA: TGTGCCAGCAGCTACGGACAGGGAGAGGGCGGCTACACCTTC

clone size: NA
CDR3 length: 14
J gene: TRBJ2-3
D gene: NA
V gene: TRBV7-2
CDR3 protein: CASSPLLGTDTQYF
CDR3 DNA: TGTGCCAGCAGCCCACTACTCGGCACAGATACGCAGTATTTT

clone size: medium-sized
CDR3 length: 15
J gene: TRBJ1-1
D gene: NA
V gene: TRBV7-8
CDR3 protein: CASSYPTGLNTEAFF
CDR3 DNA: TGTGCCAGCAGCTACCCTACAGGGCTGAACACTGAAGCTTTCTTT

clone size: NA
CDR3 length: 16
J gene: TRBJ2-6
D gene: TRBD1
V gene: TRBV19
CDR3 protein: CASSRTGGSGANVLTF
CDR3 DNA: TGTGCCAGTAGTCGTACAGGGGGCTCTGGGGCCAACGTCCTGACTTTC

clone size: few
CDR3 length: 14
J gene: TRBJ2-1
D gene: NA
V gene: TRBV5-5
CDR3 protein: CASSKQGGNNEQFF
CDR3 DNA: TGTGCCAGCAGCAAACAGGGGGGGAACAATGAGCAGTTCTTC

clone size: NA
CDR3 length: 16
J gene: TRBJ1-1
D gene: TRBD1
V gene: TRBV10-3
CDR3 protein: CAISEFAQGDGTEAFF
CDR3 DNA: TGTGCCATCAGTGAGTTCGCTCAGGGGGATGGAACTGAAGCTTTCTTT

clone size: NA
CDR3 length: 13
J gene: TRBJ1-1
D gene: TRBD1
V gene: TRBV2
CDR3 protein: CARQGAANTEAFF
CDR3 DNA: TGTGCCAGACAGGGGGCGGCAAACACTGAAGCTTTCTTT

clone size: NA
CDR3 length: 14
J gene: TRBJ1-1
D gene: NA
V gene: TRBV30
CDR3 protein: CAWRRTVGNTEAFF
CDR3 DNA: TGTGCCTGGAGAAGGACAGTGGGGAACACTGAAGCTTTCTTT

clone size: NA
CDR3 length: 12
J gene: TRBJ2-3
D gene: TRBD1
V gene: TRBV11-2
CDR3 protein: CASSLGQGAQYF
CDR3 DNA: TGTGCCAGCAGCTTGGGACAGGGGGCGCAGTATTTT

clone size: once
CDR3 length: 14
J gene: TRBJ1-5
D gene: TRBD1
V gene: TRBV24-1
CDR3 protein: CATPSADRGQPQHF
CDR3 DNA: TGTGCCACCCCATCGGCGGACAGGGGCCAGCCCCAGCATTTT

clone size: NA
CDR3 length: 14
J gene: TRBJ1-1
D gene: TRBD1
V gene: TRBV9
CDR3 protein: CASSSRTGNAEAFF
CDR3 DNA: TGTGCCAGCAGCTCCAGGACAGGGAACGCTGAAGCTTTCTTT

clone size: NA
CDR3 length: 11
J gene: TRBJ1-1
D gene: NA
V gene: TRBV12-3/TRBV12-4
CDR3 protein: CASTFRGEAFF
CDR3 DNA: TGTGCCAGCACTTTCCGGGGTGAAGCTTTCTTT